A single sample is the source of the 25 T cell receptor beta chains below, sequenced in a study of early T cells in non-severe SARS-CoV-2 infection. TCRdb redid the calling of the 5' RACE reads with MiXCR, one entry per CDR3 protein. The sample yields 60,000 to 65,000 distinct CDR3 sequences, 8% to 10% seen once. The sample taken for sequencing was whole blood. These receptors originate from an adult who was a healthcare worker with PCR-confirmed SARS-CoV-2 infection or an uninfected control (not recorded which).

In DNA, the CDR3 is TGTGCCAGTAGTATCCTCCTAATCGGCAATCAGCCCCAGCATTTT. It is translated as CASSILLIGNQPQHF. The rearrangement joins TRBV19 to TRBJ1-5; D not resolved. Between the trimmed V and J ends, which lost 3 bases and 2 bases, there was a span of 11 bases. Per the germline V gene, CDR1 is LNHDA and CDR2 is SQIVND (reference sequence). The CDR3 totals 15 residues.

The CDR3 DNA reads as TGTGCCAGCAATGACAGGGAGAATGAAGCTTTCTTT. Amino acids: CASNDRENEAFF. The chain recombines TRBV12-3 or TRBV12-4 with TRBJ1-1; 7 positions match TRBD1. J gave up 7 bases and V 7 bases, and 6 bases lay outside the gene matches. The CDR3 extends over 12 amino acids.

This clonotype was seen a few times. The chain combines TRBV20-1 with TRBJ1-4; TRBD1 matches 7 bases. CDR3 size: 15 residues. In germline, CDR1 is DFQATT, CDR2 SNEGSKA (reference sequence). Trimming removed 7 bases from V and 4 bases from J; junction bases left unmatched: 12. CDR3 sequence: CSGRDSGGYNEKLFF. CDR3 nucleotide sequence: TGCAGTGGCCGGGACAGCGGGGGGTATAATGAAAAACTGTTTTTT.

This clonotype was observed many times. The rearrangement uses TRBV12-3 or TRBV12-4 and TRBJ2-6; D is undetermined. The V gene lost 4 bases and the J gene lost 0 bases, with 1 base spanning the gap. CDR3 length: 13 residues. This CDR3 is CASSYSGANVLTF. DNA for the CDR3: TGTGCCAGCAGTTACTCTGGGGCCAACGTCCTGACTTTC.

This clonotype was recorded many times. This chain links TRBV20-1 with TRBJ2-1; 13 bases line up with TRBD2. V was clipped by 4 bases and J by 9 bases; unmatched bases: 12. Germline CDR1 and CDR2: DFQATT and SNEGSKA (reference sequence). The CDR3 runs 16 residues. The CDR3 DNA reads TGCAGTGCTATTACACTAGCGGGGGGGATCAGACGTGAGCAGTTCTTC. This sequence encodes CSAITLAGGIRREQFF.

This clonotype was seen more than once but under ten times. The chain employs TRBV28 and TRBJ1-1; no firm D call. The CDR3 spans 12 residues. In germline, CDR1 is MDHEN, CDR2 SYDVKM. V gave up 4 bases and J gave up 7 bases, with 10 bases separating them. The CDR3 sequence is CASSSGPFEAFF. The CDR3 nucleotides read TGTGCCAGCAGTTCCGGACCGTTTGAAGCTTTCTTT.

This clonotype was counted at least ten times. V is TRBV29-1 and J is TRBJ2-3; perhaps TRBD2 as D (6 bases). CDR3 size: 13 residues. V lost 4 bases, J lost 5 bases, and 13 bases lay in between. Looked up from germline, CDR1 is SQVTM and CDR2 is ANQGSEA. The CDR3 coding sequence is TGCAGCGTTGCACCGGGGGTAGGAGATACGCAGTATTTT. Translation: CSVAPGVGDTQYF.

V and J are TRBV29-1 and TRBJ2-1, with 13 nucleotides matching TRBD2. CDR1 SQVTM and CDR2 ANQGSEA come from the germline V gene. CDR3 length: 13 amino acids. The V and J ends lost 6 bases and 9 bases, in that order; junction bases with no gene match: 5. The CDR3, as DNA: TGCAGCGTCCGGGGACTAGCGGGGAGTGAGCAGTTCTTC. Translation gives CSVRGLAGSEQFF.

The table lists this clonotype with a few counts. V gene TRBV6-5 combines with J gene TRBJ1-5; 8 bases fit TRBD1. The V gene end was trimmed by 0 bases and the J gene end by 7 bases; junction bases not matched to a gene: 11. Germline assignment: CDR1 MNHEY and CDR2 SVGAGI. This CDR3 spans 17 amino acids. The CDR3 here is CASSYSRPGQGGQPQHF. As DNA, the CDR3 is TGTGCCAGCAGTTACTCGAGACCCGGACAGGGAGGACAGCCCCAGCATTTT.

This chain links TRBV7-2 with TRBJ1-4, with D perhaps TRBD1 (5 bases). V was trimmed by 4 bases and J by 8 bases, leaving 17 bases between them. The CDR3 is made up of 15 amino acids. Per germline, CDR1 SGHTA and CDR2 FQGNSA. The CDR3 loop is CASSSTGTLGEKLFF. CDR3 DNA sequence: TGTGCCAGCAGCTCCACCGGGACCTTGGGAGAAAAACTGTTTTTT. The complete variable domain, with remaining parts taken from reference TRBV7-2 and TRBJ1-4, reads GAGVSQSPSNKVTEKGKDVELRCDPISGHTALYWYRQSLGQGLEFLIYFQGNSAPDKSGLPSDRFSAERTGGSVSTLTIQRTQQEDSAVYLCASSSTGTLGEKLFFGSGTQLSVL.

This clonotype has ten or more counts. V and J are TRBV9 and TRBJ1-1; D gene unclear. The CDR3 runs 12 residues. Trimming took 5 bases from V and 1 from J, leaving 6 bases between them. CDR1 is SGDLS, CDR2 YYNGEE, per germline. The CDR3 bases are TGTGCCAGCAGAGAGAAGAACACTGAAGCTTTCTTT. Protein sequence: CASREKNTEAFF.

There are many counts of this clonotype. The rearrangement uses TRBV20-1 and TRBJ1-1, with D tentatively TRBD1 (5 bases). The CDR3 extends over 12 amino acids. The V end was cut by 2 bases, the J end by 1 base, with 5 bases between. The V gene's germline CDR1 is DFQATT and CDR2 SNEGSKA (reference sequence). The CDR3 coding sequence is TGCAGTGCTAGACAGGGGAACACTGAAGCTTTCTTT. This codes for CSARQGNTEAFF.

This clonotype is medium-sized (0.01 to 0.1%) in the sample. This chain joins TRBV29-1 and TRBJ1-2; D remains unclear. Germline-derived CDR1 and CDR2 are SQVTM and ANQGSEA. V dropped 0 bases and J dropped 3 bases, with 8 bases sitting between them. The CDR3 consists of 13 residues. The CDR3: CSVEDRGDYGYTF. CDR3 nucleotides: TGCAGCGTTGAAGATCGCGGGGACTATGGCTACACCTTC.

This clonotype was recorded at least ten times. The gene calls are TRBV7-8 and TRBJ1-1; D is unresolved. V dropped 0 bases and J dropped 2 bases, with 10 bases sitting between them. This CDR3 is 15 amino acids long. Germline V gene sequence: CDR1 SGHVS, CDR2 FQNEAQ. This CDR3 reads CASSLALRLNTEAFF. CDR3 bases: TGTGCCAGCAGCTTAGCTCTCAGGCTTAACACTGAAGCTTTCTTT.

This clonotype was counted at least ten times. The chain carries TRBV19 and TRBJ2-5; 7 bases fit TRBD1. There are 16 residues in the CDR3. Germline loops: CDR1 LNHDA, CDR2 SQIVND (reference sequence). J lost 1 base, V lost 0 bases, and 5 bases had no gene match. The CDR3 nucleotides read TGTGCCAGTAGTATAGACGGGACAGCCCTCCAAGAGACCCAGTACTTC. Encoded protein: CASSIDGTALQETQYF. The entire variable domain, with the rest obtained from reference TRBV19 and TRBJ2-5, is as follows: DGGITQSPKYLFRKEGQNVTLSCEQNLNHDAMYWYRQDPGQGLRLIYYSQIVNDFQKGDIAEGYSVSREKKESFPLTVTSAQKNPTAFYLCASSIDGTALQETQYFGPGTRLLVL.

The rearrangement joins TRBV6-2 or TRBV6-3 to TRBJ2-3, with D maybe TRBD1 (6 bases). In germline, CDR1 is MNHEY, CDR2 SVGEGT. The CDR3 sequence is 14 residues long. V lost 7 bases to trimming and J lost 6 bases, with 17 bases between them. The CDR3 loop reads CASTLRGEGDTQYF. The CDR3 DNA is TGTGCCAGCACCCTCAGGGGCGAGGGGGATACGCAGTATTTT.

This clonotype has a handful of counts. V usage is TRBV10-3 and J usage is TRBJ2-4; D is possibly TRBD2 (6 bases). V was clipped by 3 bases and J by 1 base, with 7 bases between them. The CDR3 has 14 residues. The germline V gene encodes CDR1 ENHRY and CDR2 SYGVKD. The CDR3: CAISDAGAKNIQYF. Written as DNA, the CDR3 is TGTGCCATCAGTGATGCGGGGGCCAAAAACATTCAGTACTTC.

There are a few counts of this clonotype. V and J are TRBV5-6 and TRBJ2-1, with TRBD1 matching over 11 bases. The ends lost 10 bases at V and 5 bases at J; junction bases unmatched: 5. Germline lookup yields CDR1 SGHDT and CDR2 YYEEEE. The CDR3 sequence is 13 residues long. The CDR3 region is CAGGQGADNEQFF. The CDR3 DNA is TGTGCCGGAGGACAGGGGGCTGACAATGAGCAGTTCTTC. Supplemented by reference TRBV5-6 and TRBJ2-1, the full variable domain reads DAGVTQSPTHLIKTRGQQVTLRCSPKSGHDTVSWYQQALGQGPQFIFQYYEEEERQRGNFPDRFSGHQFPNYSSELNVNALLLGDSALYLCAGGQGADNEQFFGPGTRLTVL.

There are many counts of this clonotype. The chain recombines TRBV25-1 with TRBJ2-5; D unresolved. CDR3 length equals 13 residues. Trimming pared 3 bases from V and 5 bases from J, leaving 10 bases between. The germline gives CDR1 MGHDK, CDR2 SYGVNS. This CDR3 reads CASSDPDSETQYF. The CDR3 region has the DNA TGTGCCAGCAGTGACCCTGATTCGGAGACCCAGTACTTC.

This clonotype was seen more than once but under ten times. The V gene is TRBV9, the J gene TRBJ2-5; D possibly corresponds to TRBD1 (5 bases). Trimming shortened V by 0 bases and J by 1 base, and 10 bases separated the two germline ends. Germline V gives CDR1 SGDLS, CDR2 YYNGEE. This CDR3 spans 15 amino acids. CDR3 nucleotide sequence: TGTGCCAGCAGCGTAGCAGCAGGGCCCCAAGAGACCCAGTACTTC. This encodes CASSVAAGPQETQYF.

The chain links TRBV11-2 to TRBJ2-2; weak D call: TRBD1 (6 bases). V was pared by 6 bases and J by 4 bases, with 9 bases between. CDR1 and CDR2 (germline): SGHAT, FQNNGV. CDR3 length: 13 residues. The CDR3 DNA sequence: TGTGCCAGCAGTCGACAGGTCACCGGGGAGCTGTTTTTT. This gives the protein CASSRQVTGELFF. Complete variable domain (other parts from reference TRBV11-2 and TRBJ2-2): EAGVAQSPRYKIIEKRQSVAFWCNPISGHATLYWYQQILGQGPKLLIQFQNNGVVDDSQLPKDRFSAERLKGVDSTLKIQPAKLEDSAVYLCASSRQVTGELFFGEGSRLTVL.

This clonotype was observed many times. This chain uses TRBV3-1 with TRBJ2-1; 8 bases match TRBD1. The trim removed 2 bases at V and 3 bases at J, leaving 6 bases unmatched. CDR3 size: 16 residues. CDR1 is LGHDT, CDR2 YNNKEL, per germline (reference sequence). The CDR3 DNA is TGTGCCAGCAGCCAAAAACGGGGACAGGTCTACAATGAGCAGTTCTTC. This gives the protein CASSQKRGQVYNEQFF.

At least ten counts were recorded for this clonotype. The chain uses TRBV24-1 and TRBJ1-5; D is unclear. Germline CDR1 KGHDR, CDR2 SFDVKD. This CDR3 has 15 residues. Trimming took 0 bases from V and 3 from J, leaving 8 bases between them. CDR3 coding DNA: TGTGCCACCAGTGATTTGGGCGGGGACAATCAGCCCCAGCATTTT. The encoded protein is CATSDLGGDNQPQHF.

This clonotype was counted at least ten times. The rearrangement links TRBV10-1 to TRBJ1-1; no reliable D call. V lost 0 bases and J lost 0, with 11 bases in between. CDR1 WNHNN and CDR2 SYGVQD come from the germline V gene (reference sequence). CDR3 length: 16 residues. CDR3 nucleotides: TGCGCCAGCAGTGAGTCAAGTGGCCGGATGAACACTGAAGCTTTCTTT. Translated: CASSESSGRMNTEAFF.

The genes are TRBV4-1 and TRBJ2-3; TRBD2 matches at 11 bases. Losses at the gene ends were 3 bases for V and 2 bases for J; bases not matched to a gene: 4. The length of the CDR3 is 16 residues. CDR1 is MGHRA and CDR2 is YSYEKL in the germline V gene. The DNA of the CDR3 is TGCGCCAGCAGCCAGACTAGCGGGAAAAACACAGATACGCAGTATTTT. Its protein product is CASSQTSGKNTDTQYF.